This is a list of T cell receptor beta chains from one sample in a study of CD8 T cells in Susac syndrome. TCRdb re-called the immunoSEQ multiplex PCR reads through MiXCR, storing one row per CDR3 protein. The table shows about 120,000 distinct CDR3 sequences, with about 95% occurring only once. The sequencing sample was made of CD4+ T cells from PBMCs. Receptor source: a human donor in good health. Each CDR3 is given with its conserved first and last residue. Each record gives: CDR3 protein, CDR3 DNA, D gene, V gene, clone size, J gene, CDR3 length. The D gene is left open where the match is weak. Size tells how often a clone was seen (once, few, many) or the class of an expanded clone, and some rows leave it out.

cdr3_aa: CASSQVPSGSTGELFF
cdr3_nt: TGTGCCAGCAGCCAAGTGCCTAGCGGGAGTACCGGGGAGCTGTTTTTT
d_call: TRBD2
v_call: TRBV3-1
clone_size: once
j_call: TRBJ2-2
cdr3_length: 16

cdr3_aa: CAGTSGRNTGELFF
cdr3_nt: TGTGCCGGAACTAGCGGGAGGAACACCGGGGAGCTGTTTTTT
d_call: TRBD2
v_call: TRBV6-1
clone_size: few
j_call: TRBJ2-2
cdr3_length: 14

cdr3_aa: CASSPGGFNYGYTF
cdr3_nt: TGTGCCAGCAGCCCCGGAGGGTTTAACTATGGCTACACCTTC
d_call: -
v_call: TRBV7-3
clone_size: -
j_call: TRBJ1-2
cdr3_length: 14

cdr3_aa: CASSFRSNQPQHF
cdr3_nt: TGTGCCAGCAGTTTCCGAAGCAATCAGCCCCAGCATTTT
d_call: -
v_call: TRBV6-2/TRBV6-3
clone_size: -
j_call: TRBJ1-5
cdr3_length: 13

cdr3_aa: CASSLYGDYNEQFF
cdr3_nt: TGTGCCAGCAGCTTATATGGCGATTACAATGAGCAGTTCTTC
d_call: -
v_call: TRBV7-2
clone_size: -
j_call: TRBJ2-1
cdr3_length: 14

cdr3_aa: CASSLDAYEQYF
cdr3_nt: TGTGCCAGCAGCCTGGACGCGTACGAGCAGTACTTC
d_call: -
v_call: TRBV6-2/TRBV6-3
clone_size: -
j_call: TRBJ2-7
cdr3_length: 12

cdr3_aa: CASSQGGLTNGYTF
cdr3_nt: TGTGCCAGCAGCCAAGGGGGACTGACAAATGGCTACACCTTC
d_call: -
v_call: TRBV4-2
clone_size: once
j_call: TRBJ1-2
cdr3_length: 14

cdr3_aa: CASSRPGQGGNEQFF
cdr3_nt: TGTGCCAGCAGTCGGCCGGGACAGGGAGGCAATGAGCAGTTCTTC
d_call: TRBD1
v_call: TRBV25-1
clone_size: -
j_call: TRBJ2-1
cdr3_length: 15

cdr3_aa: CASSPGQSYNEQFF
cdr3_nt: TGCGCCAGCAGCCCGGGACAGAGCTACAATGAGCAGTTCTTC
d_call: TRBD1
v_call: TRBV5-1
clone_size: -
j_call: TRBJ2-1
cdr3_length: 14

cdr3_aa: CSVRGDTYSTDTQYF
cdr3_nt: TGCAGCGTTCGGGGGGACACGTACTCCACAGATACGCAGTATTTT
d_call: -
v_call: TRBV29-1
clone_size: -
j_call: TRBJ2-3
cdr3_length: 15

cdr3_aa: CASSQAGPSGTGELFF
cdr3_nt: TGTGCCAGCAGCCAAGCGGGCCCGTCGGGCACCGGGGAGCTGTTTTTT
d_call: -
v_call: TRBV3-1
clone_size: -
j_call: TRBJ2-2
cdr3_length: 16